Listed below are T cell receptor beta chains from one sample, sequenced in a study of shared clonotypes between healthy human individuals. Using immunoSEQ multiplex PCR, the repertoire was profiled, and TCRdb retains in-frame clones only, with some absent. The sample holds about 2,200,000 clones, approximately 94% seen once. The sample taken for sequencing was naive CD8+ T cells from PBMCs. The source is a man younger than 35 in good health. Some clones in this sample may be carry-over from other donors' samples. Each CDR3 is given with its conserved first and last residue. D genes are given only for firm matches. The size entry is marked missing in some rows and otherwise reads once, few, many or a size class.

CDR3nt	CDR3aa	d_gene	abundance	v_gene	j_gene
TGTGCCAGCAGCTTGGTGGGGGCAGGGACGGCTCCTTATGGCTACACCTTC	CASSLVGAGTAPYGYTF	NA	NA	TRBV5-4	TRBJ1-2
TGTGCCAGCAGTTCCCAGGGGGGGTGGCAAGAGACCCAGTACTTC	CASSSQGGWQETQYF	NA	NA	TRBV27	TRBJ2-5
TGTGCCAGCAGTTCCGGGACGAGGACTTACGAGCAGTACTTC	CASSSGTRTYEQYF	NA	once	TRBV5-4	TRBJ2-7
TGCGCCAGCAGCCAATTAAGCGGGAGGGCCGGTACAGATACGCAGTATTTT	CASSQLSGRAGTDTQYF	TRBD2	NA	TRBV4-1	TRBJ2-3
TGTGCCTCGCAGGGGGAGACCCAGTACTTC	CASQGETQYF	NA	NA	TRBV25-1	TRBJ2-5
TGCAGCGTTGACGGGGGATGGACTGAAGCTTTCTTT	CSVDGGWTEAFF	NA	NA	TRBV29-1	TRBJ1-1
TGTGCCAGCACCCAAAATAAGGGCGAGCAGTACTTC	CASTQNKGEQYF	NA	NA	TRBV6-6	TRBJ2-7
TGTGCCAGCAGCCTCGGACTAGCGGTGCGCACAGATACGCAGTATTTT	CASSLGLAVRTDTQYF	TRBD2	once	TRBV5-6	TRBJ2-3
TGTGCCAGCAGTTTGGCACAGGAGGTGGTGGCGGGCTACACCTTC	CASSLAQEVVAGYTF	NA	NA	TRBV28	TRBJ1-2
TGTGCCAGCAGGTCCAGGGTTTTCGGCAATCAGCCCCAGCATTTT	CASRSRVFGNQPQHF	NA	NA	TRBV28	TRBJ1-5
TGTGCCAGCAGCGTAGGACAGGGGGCAATGTACGAGCAGTACTTC	CASSVGQGAMYEQYF	TRBD1	NA	TRBV9	TRBJ2-7
TGTGCCAGCAGGCTAAGGGACAGGGGTTACGAGCAGTACTTC	CASRLRDRGYEQYF	TRBD1	NA	TRBV28	TRBJ2-7
TGTGCCAGCAGCCACCAGGCTGACTATGGCTACACCTTC	CASSHQADYGYTF	NA	NA	TRBV7-9	TRBJ1-2
TGTGCCAGCAGTTTCCATGGGGACACAGATACGCAGTATTTT	CASSFHGDTDTQYF	NA	NA	TRBV28	TRBJ2-3
TGCGCCAGCAGCCAAGGGACTAGCGGGATCATTGAGCAGTTCTTC	CASSQGTSGIIEQFF	TRBD2	NA	TRBV4-3	TRBJ2-1
TGTGCCAGCAGCGGGAGGGCCGGGACAGATACGCAGTATTTT	CASSGRAGTDTQYF	TRBD2	NA	TRBV28	TRBJ2-3
TGTGCCAGCAGCTTTAGGGGGACGGTCTACAATGAGCAGTTCTTC	CASSFRGTVYNEQFF	NA	NA	TRBV28	TRBJ2-1
TGTGCCAGTAGTCCCGGCCGTGCATGGGCTAATGAAAAACTGTTTTTT	CASSPGRAWANEKLFF	NA	NA	TRBV19	TRBJ1-4
TGCGCCAGCAGTACACGGGACTTGCGCTTCTCCTACGAGCAGTACTTC	CASSTRDLRFSYEQYF	NA	NA	TRBV10-2	TRBJ2-7
TGTGCCGGCACATGGGACAGGGGGCGCGCCGGGGAGCTGTTTTTT	CAGTWDRGRAGELFF	TRBD1	once	TRBV5-4	TRBJ2-2
TGTGCCAGCAGACCGACAGGGAACACTGAAGCTTTCTTT	CASRPTGNTEAFF	NA	once	TRBV27	TRBJ1-1
TGTGCCAGCAGCCAAGGAGTTTACCAGCCCCAGCATTTT	CASSQGVYQPQHF	NA	few	TRBV4-2	TRBJ1-5
TGTGCCAGCAGCGTAGTATGGCGGGAGAACGGTAGCCCAGATACGCAGTATTTT	CASSVVWRENGSPDTQYF	TRBD2	NA	TRBV9	TRBJ2-3
TGTGCCAGCAGCCACTCATCTATTAGCAATCAGCCCCAGCATTTT	CASSHSSISNQPQHF	NA	NA	TRBV4-2	TRBJ1-5
TGCGCCAGCAGGCGACACCCAGGGGAAAGGGACACTGAAGCTTTCTTT	CASRRHPGERDTEAFF	NA	NA	TRBV5-1	TRBJ1-1
TGTGCCAGCAGCGTCGGGCAAGGGATGGATGAGCAGTTCTTC	CASSVGQGMDEQFF	NA	NA	TRBV9	TRBJ2-1
TGTGCCAGCAGCTTAGCGTTTTACCAAACCCGGGCAGAGACCCAGTACTTC	CASSLAFYQTRAETQYF	NA	NA	TRBV7-9	TRBJ2-5
TGTGCCAGCAGCCTGTGGACTAGCGACGGAGAGCAGTACTTC	CASSLWTSDGEQYF	TRBD2	NA	TRBV4-2	TRBJ2-7
TGCGCCAGCAGCCTAGGGGGCGTACGGAACACTGAAGCTTTCTTT	CASSLGGVRNTEAFF	TRBD1	NA	TRBV4-1	TRBJ1-1
TGTGCCAGCAGAGGACAGGGCTCTGACTACGAGCAGTACTTC	CASRGQGSDYEQYF	TRBD1	NA	TRBV28	TRBJ2-7
TGTGCCAGCAGCTTCCCTAGGACTAGCGGGAGGGGTGAGCAGTTCTTC	CASSFPRTSGRGEQFF	TRBD2	NA	TRBV7-9	TRBJ2-1
TGTGCCAGCAGTTTAGACGGGAGGGAATCCTACGAGCAGTACTTC	CASSLDGRESYEQYF	TRBD2	NA	TRBV27	TRBJ2-7
TGCGCCAGCAGCCAAGAGCCCGGGCTAACTAATGAAAAACTGTTTTTT	CASSQEPGLTNEKLFF	NA	NA	TRBV4-1	TRBJ1-4
TGTGCCAGCAGCGCAGGGGGCGCGGGCACTGAAGCTTTCTTT	CASSAGGAGTEAFF	TRBD1	NA	TRBV9	TRBJ1-1
TGTGCCAGCAGCTTAAGTTTCGAGGGCCCGGAAGATGTCTACGAGCAGTACTTC	CASSLSFEGPEDVYEQYF	NA	NA	TRBV7-6	TRBJ2-7
TGTGCCAGCAGTTTGGGACCTGGGACGACAGCCGTGGGGGATACGCAGTATTTT	CASSLGPGTTAVGDTQYF	NA	NA	TRBV27	TRBJ2-3